This T cell receptor beta chain was identified during a study of cytomegalovirus exposure and HLA in healthy donors. Primers included in the PCR were 60 Vbeta and 13 Jbeta primers. This table comes from immunoSEQ multiplex PCR, and its TCRdb copy is limited to in-frame clones, with some not included. The table records some 170,000 clones, roughly four fifths of them present only once. Study-wide results and limits: Earlier analysis found most TCR beta V segments productive about 87% or about 30% of the time. The authors later found most CMV-associated TCR beta chains appeared HLA-restricted. Versus the approximately 700-donor mean, an Asian-associated ancestry cluster reportedly showed fewer N-insertions in a later analysis. Researchers catalogued roughly 170 TCR beta chains as cytomegalovirus-associated.

Worth noting for this clone: Its antigen is still unknown.

Trimming left V 3 bases short and J 2 bases short, with 7 bases between. This CDR3 spans 13 amino acids. The germline V gene encodes CDR1 SNHLY and CDR2 FYNNEI. The sequence came from a woman in her forties or fifties in good health and CMV-seronegative. V gene TRBV2 combines with J gene TRBJ1-2; no clear D gene. Sequencing was done on a sample of PBMCs. CDR3 sequence: CASSDVLNYGYTF. For the CDR3, the DNA is TGTGCCAGCAGTGACGTGTTGAACTATGGCTACACCTTC.